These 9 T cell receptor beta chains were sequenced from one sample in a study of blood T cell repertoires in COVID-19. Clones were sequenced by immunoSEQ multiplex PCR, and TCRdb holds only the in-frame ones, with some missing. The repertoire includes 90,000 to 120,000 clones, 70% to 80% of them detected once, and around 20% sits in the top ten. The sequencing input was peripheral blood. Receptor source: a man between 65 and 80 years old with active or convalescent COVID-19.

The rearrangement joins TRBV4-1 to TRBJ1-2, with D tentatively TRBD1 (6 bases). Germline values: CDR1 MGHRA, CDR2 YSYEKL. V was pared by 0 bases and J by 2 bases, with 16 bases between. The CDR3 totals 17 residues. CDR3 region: CASSQEARGTPNYGYTF. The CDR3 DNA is TGCGCCAGCAGCCAAGAAGCCCGAGGGACACCGAACTATGGCTACACCTTC.

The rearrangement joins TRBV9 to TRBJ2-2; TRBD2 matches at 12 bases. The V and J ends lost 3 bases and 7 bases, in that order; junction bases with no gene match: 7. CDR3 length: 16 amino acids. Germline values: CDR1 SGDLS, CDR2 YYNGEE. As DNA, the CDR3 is TGTGCCAGCAGCGCTAGCGGGGGGGCCACAGGCGGGGAGCTGTTTTTT. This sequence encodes CASSASGGATGGELFF. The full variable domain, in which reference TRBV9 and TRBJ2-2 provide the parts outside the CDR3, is DSGVTQTPKHLITATGQRVTLRCSPRSGDLSVYWYQQSLDQGLQFLIQYYNGEERAKGNILERFSAQQFPDLHSELNLSSLELGDSALYFCASSASGGATGGELFFGEGSRLTVL.

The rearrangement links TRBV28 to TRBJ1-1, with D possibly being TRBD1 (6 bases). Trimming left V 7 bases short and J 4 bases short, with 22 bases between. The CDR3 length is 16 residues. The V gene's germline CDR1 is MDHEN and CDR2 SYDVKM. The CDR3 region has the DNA TGTGCCAGCACGGGCATGGGACCAAGGGGGACCACTGAAGCTTTCTTT. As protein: CASTGMGPRGTTEAFF.

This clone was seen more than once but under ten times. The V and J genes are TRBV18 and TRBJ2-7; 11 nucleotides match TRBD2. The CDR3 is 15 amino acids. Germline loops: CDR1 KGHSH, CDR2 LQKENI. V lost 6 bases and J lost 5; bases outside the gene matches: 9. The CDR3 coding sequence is TGTGCCAGCTCTTTAATAGCGGGAGGGGAGGACGAGCAGTACTTC. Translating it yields CASSLIAGGEDEQYF.

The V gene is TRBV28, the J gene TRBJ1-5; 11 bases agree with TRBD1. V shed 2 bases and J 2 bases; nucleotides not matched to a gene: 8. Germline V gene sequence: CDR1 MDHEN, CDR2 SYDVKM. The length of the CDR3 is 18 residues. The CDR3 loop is CASSLRTGGFGGNQPQHF. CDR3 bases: TGTGCCAGCAGTTTAAGGACAGGGGGCTTTGGAGGCAATCAGCCCCAGCATTTT.

The CDR3 bases are TGTGCCAGCAGTGCCCCTGGACTAGCGGGGTCTGGGTACGAGCAGTACTTC. Its translation: CASSAPGLAGSGYEQYF. The chain couples TRBV6-1 to TRBJ2-7; 12 bases fit TRBD2. Per germline, CDR1 MNHNS and CDR2 SASEGT. Germline trimming cut 4 bases from V and 4 bases from J; bases unmatched to any gene: 11. This CDR3 is built from 17 residues.

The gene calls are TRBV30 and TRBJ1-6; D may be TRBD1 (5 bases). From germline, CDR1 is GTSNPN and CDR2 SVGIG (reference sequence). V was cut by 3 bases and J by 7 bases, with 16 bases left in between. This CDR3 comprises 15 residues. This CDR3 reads CAWSARGVGNSPLHF. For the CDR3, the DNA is TGTGCCTGGAGCGCCCGGGGGGTGGGGAATTCACCCCTCCACTTT.

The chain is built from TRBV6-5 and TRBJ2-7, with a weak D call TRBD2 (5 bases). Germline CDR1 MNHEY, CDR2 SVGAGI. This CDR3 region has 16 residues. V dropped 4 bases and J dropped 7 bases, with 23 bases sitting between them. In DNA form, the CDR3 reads TGTGCCAGCAGTTTCCACCGAGAGCGGATTCCTAATGAGCAGTACTTC. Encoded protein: CASSFHRERIPNEQYF.

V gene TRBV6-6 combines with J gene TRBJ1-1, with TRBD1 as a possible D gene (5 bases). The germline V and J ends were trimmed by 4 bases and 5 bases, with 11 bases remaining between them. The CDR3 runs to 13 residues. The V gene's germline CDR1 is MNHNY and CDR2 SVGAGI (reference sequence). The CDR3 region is CASSWTRVTEAFF. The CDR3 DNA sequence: TGTGCCAGCAGTTGGACCAGGGTAACTGAAGCTTTCTTT.